A selection of T cell receptor beta chains follows, all from one sample in a study of regulatory T cells in long-lasting Graves disease. TCRdb redid the calling of the multiplex PCR reads with MiXCR, one entry per CDR3 protein. The repertoire has about 560,000 distinct CDR3 sequences, roughly a sixth of them found once; the top ten carry more than 10%. Another study also made use of these data, one on T cells in Graves' hyperthyroidism and ophthalmopathy.

Here the sequenced sample was peripheral blood mononuclear cells (PBMCs), taken at new diagnosis, from a patient treated with antithyroid drugs. All receptors come from a man in his late teens or twenties with Graves disease. Both conserved end residues are part of each CDR3. Each record gives: J gene, clone size, CDR3 length, D gene, V gene, CDR3 protein, CDR3 DNA. The D gene is left open where the match is weak. Clone size, where shown, is once, few, many, or a class for clones that have expanded.

>TRBJ2-7|NA|15|NA|TRBV18
CASSPSANGTYEQYF
TGTGCCAGCTCACCATCGGCTAACGGGACGTACGAGCAGTACTTC
>TRBJ2-3|many|14|TRBD2|TRBV10-3
CATTSGSFPDTQYF
TGTGCCACCACTAGCGGGAGTTTCCCAGATACGCAGTATTTT
>TRBJ2-1|many|16|NA|TRBV5-1
CASSPRGMTEYNEQFF
TGCGCCAGCAGCCCGAGAGGTATGACGGAATACAATGAGCAGTTCTTC
>TRBJ2-1|many|14|NA|TRBV5-1
CASSFGNSYNEQFF
TGCGCCAGCAGCTTTGGGAACTCCTACAATGAGCAGTTCTTC
>TRBJ2-4|few|16|NA|TRBV7-9
CASSLGIGQSKNIQYF
TGTGCCAGCAGCTTAGGGATCGGACAGTCTAAAAACATTCAGTACTTC
>TRBJ2-1|many|14|NA|TRBV30
CAWSGSPSYNEQFF
TGTGCCTGGAGCGGGAGCCCCTCCTACAATGAGCAGTTCTTC
>TRBJ2-1|many|16|NA|TRBV27
CASSDPGLRVNNEQFF
TGTGCCAGCAGTGACCCGGGACTCCGGGTGAACAATGAGCAGTTCTTC
>TRBJ1-4|many|11|NA|TRBV3-1
CASSQNGRLFF
TGTGCCAGCAGCCAAAACGGTAGACTGTTTTTT
>TRBJ2-7|NA|14|TRBD2|TRBV6-2/TRBV6-3
CASSYAGEVNEQYF
TGTGCCAGCAGTTACGCGGGAGAAGTCAACGAGCAGTACTTC
>TRBJ2-7|few|12|NA|TRBV2
CASGGQHYEQYF
TGTGCCAGCGGCGGACAGCACTACGAGCAGTACTTC
>TRBJ2-5|many|14|NA|TRBV7-6
CASSLDGGGVTQYF
TGTGCCAGCAGCTTAGATGGGGGTGGAGTGACCCAGTACTTC
>TRBJ2-1|many|16|TRBD2|TRBV28
CASRDISGRSYNEQFF
TGTGCCAGCAGGGACATTAGCGGGAGATCCTACAATGAGCAGTTCTTC
>TRBJ2-3|many|16|TRBD2|TRBV20-1
CSAREGGKPSTDTQYF
TGCAGTGCTAGAGAGGGAGGGAAACCTAGCACAGATACGCAGTATTTT
>TRBJ1-3|NA|14|NA|TRBV20-1
CSARVGTRGNTIYF
TGCAGTGCTAGAGTAGGGACAAGAGGAAACACCATATATTTT
>TRBJ1-4|many|16|TRBD1|TRBV12-3/TRBV12-4
CASSQLRTGLNEKLFF
TGTGCCAGCAGTCAACTCCGGACAGGGCTCAATGAAAAACTGTTTTTT
>TRBJ2-1|NA|14|NA|TRBV9
CASSIEGRVGEQFF
TGTGCCAGCAGCATCGAGGGACGGGTCGGTGAGCAGTTCTTC
>TRBJ2-7|many|14|NA|TRBV11-3
CASCPGEESYEQYF
TGTGCCAGCTGCCCGGGGGAGGAATCCTACGAGCAGTACTTC
>TRBJ2-7|many|15|TRBD1|TRBV27
CASSLSTGGSYEQYF
TGTGCCAGCAGTTTATCGACAGGGGGCTCCTACGAGCAGTACTTC
>TRBJ2-5|many|15|NA|TRBV30
CAWSVLGSEQETQYF
TGTGCCTGGAGTGTTCTAGGTAGCGAACAAGAGACCCAGTACTTC
>TRBJ1-6|many|14|NA|TRBV28
CASSLWSFDSPLHF
TGTGCCAGCAGTTTATGGTCCTTCGATTCACCCCTCCACTTT
>TRBJ2-7|many|15|NA|TRBV3-1
CASSQDFVSTYEQYF
TGTGCCAGCAGCCAAGACTTCGTTAGCACCTACGAGCAGTACTTC
>TRBJ2-1|NA|18|NA|TRBV20-1
CSARKGIGDSSSYNEQFF
TGCAGTGCTAGAAAGGGTATAGGGGACTCAAGCTCCTACAATGAGCAGTTCTTC
>TRBJ2-6|NA|14|NA|TRBV6-2/TRBV6-3
CASMLGPEANVLTF
TGTGCCAGCATGCTCGGGCCCGAGGCCAACGTCCTGACTTTC
>TRBJ2-1|many|14|NA|TRBV3-1
CASSQVNAAGEQFF
TGTGCCAGCAGCCAAGTTAACGCTGCGGGTGAGCAGTTCTTC
>TRBJ2-3|NA|16|TRBD2|TRBV5-1
CASSFGLAGVTDTQYF
TGCGCCAGCAGCTTTGGTCTAGCGGGGGTCACAGATACGCAGTATTTT
>TRBJ2-2|NA|16|NA|TRBV7-3
CASSLTGGSDTGELFF
TGTGCCAGCAGCTTAACGGGAGGCTCGGACACCGGGGAGCTGTTTTTT
>TRBJ2-6|NA|18|TRBD1|TRBV27
CASSFRDSTHSGANVLTF
TGTGCCAGCAGTTTCCGGGACAGCACCCACTCTGGGGCCAACGTCCTGACTTTC
>TRBJ2-5|many|15|TRBD1|TRBV11-2
CASSNGQGTGETQYF
TGTGCCAGCAGCAACGGACAGGGGACGGGAGAGACCCAGTACTTC
>TRBJ2-5|few|15|NA|TRBV7-9
CASSLANRERETQYF
TGTGCCAGCAGCTTAGCGAATAGGGAGCGGGAGACCCAGTACTTC
>TRBJ2-7|NA|15|TRBD1|TRBV7-9
CASSLETGVLYEQYF
TGTGCCAGCAGCCTTGAGACAGGGGTCCTCTACGAGCAGTACTTC
>TRBJ2-2|NA|15|NA|TRBV24-1
CATSDAGLRPGELFF
TGTGCCACCAGTGATGCCGGGCTCCGGCCCGGGGAGCTGTTTTTT
>TRBJ2-3|NA|16|TRBD2|TRBV12-3/TRBV12-4
CASSPNLAGESDTQYF
TGTGCCAGCAGCCCCAACCTAGCGGGAGAATCAGATACGCAGTATTTT
>TRBJ2-1|few|16|NA|TRBV7-2
CASSLAWSGSFDEQFF
TGTGCCAGCAGCTTAGCGTGGTCGGGGAGTTTCGATGAGCAGTTCTTC
>TRBJ2-2|few|17|TRBD2|TRBV3-1
CASSQVRTSGSTGELFF
TGTGCCAGCAGCCAAGTCAGGACTAGCGGGAGCACCGGGGAGCTGTTTTTT
>TRBJ2-1|few|15|TRBD2|TRBV6-4
CASSTRPSGYNEQFF
TGTGCCAGCAGTACTCGGCCTAGCGGTTACAATGAGCAGTTCTTC
>TRBJ1-1|NA|15|NA|TRBV28
CASSFAGSMNTEAFF
TGTGCCAGCAGTTTCGCGGGCAGCATGAACACTGAAGCTTTCTTT
>TRBJ1-2|many|15|TRBD1|TRBV12-3/TRBV12-4
CASSLTSTGGYGYTF
TGTGCCAGCAGTTTAACCTCGACAGGGGGCTATGGCTACACCTTC
>TRBJ2-1|few|13|TRBD2|TRBV30
CAWIPGLANEQFF
TGTGCCTGGATACCGGGACTAGCCAATGAGCAGTTCTTC
>TRBJ1-1|many|13|TRBD1|TRBV29-1
CSVADREDTEAFF
TGCAGCGTAGCGGACAGGGAGGACACTGAAGCTTTCTTT
>TRBJ1-2|NA|13|NA|TRBV20-1
CSARGQGYYGYTF
TGCAGTGCTAGAGGGCAGGGTTACTATGGCTACACCTTC
>TRBJ2-1|few|15|NA|TRBV19
CASRWRAGERDEQFF
TGTGCCAGTAGATGGAGGGCAGGGGAAAGGGATGAGCAGTTCTTC
>TRBJ2-3|NA|16|NA|TRBV6-1
CASSDSRVSSTDTQYF
TGTGCCAGCAGTGACAGTAGGGTTTCGTCCACAGATACGCAGTATTTT
>TRBJ2-1|many|11|NA|TRBV20-1
CSVSQADEQFF
TGCAGTGTATCTCAGGCCGATGAGCAGTTCTTC
>TRBJ2-3|NA|20|TRBD2|TRBV9
CASSVAPRGLAGGLGDTQYF
TGTGCCAGCAGCGTAGCTCCCCGCGGACTAGCGGGAGGGTTGGGCGATACGCAGTATTTT
>TRBJ2-5|few|16|NA|TRBV12-3/TRBV12-4
CASSFSGYRQRETQYF
TGTGCCAGCAGTTTCTCGGGGTACAGGCAGCGAGAGACCCAGTACTTC
>TRBJ2-1|NA|13|TRBD1|TRBV29-1
CSATGTGSNEQFF
TGCAGCGCAACCGGGACAGGGAGCAATGAGCAGTTCTTC
>TRBJ1-5|many|16|NA|TRBV3-1
CASSQGNRDSNQPQHF
TGTGCCAGCAGCCAGGGAAACAGGGATAGCAATCAGCCCCAGCATTTT
>TRBJ1-5|few|14|TRBD1|TRBV4-1
CASSTTHRGQPQHF
TGCGCCAGCAGCACGACTCACAGGGGTCAGCCCCAGCATTTT
>TRBJ2-1|many|16|TRBD1|TRBV27
CASRGGPGQGIGEQFF
TGTGCCAGCAGAGGGGGGCCGGGACAGGGTATTGGTGAGCAGTTCTTC
>TRBJ1-2|NA|15|NA|TRBV7-9
CASSSATGSTDGYTF
TGTGCCAGCAGCTCTGCGACAGGCTCGACCGATGGCTACACCTTC
>TRBJ2-1|NA|14|NA|TRBV6-2/TRBV6-3
CASSYRANYNEQFF
TGTGCCAGCAGTTACCGGGCTAACTACAATGAGCAGTTCTTC
>TRBJ2-5|NA|15|NA|TRBV9
CASSVGGMSGETQYF
TGTGCCAGCAGCGTAGGTGGGATGTCAGGAGAGACCCAGTACTTC
>TRBJ2-7|many|14|NA|TRBV4-1
CASSHPAGRYEQYF
TGCGCCAGCAGCCACCCTGCTGGTCGCTACGAGCAGTACTTC
>TRBJ2-3|many|11|NA|TRBV7-8
CASSLVGAQYF
TGTGCCAGCAGCTTAGTGGGGGCGCAGTATTTT
>TRBJ2-7|few|14|TRBD1|TRBV12-3/TRBV12-4
CASSPGQGVREQYF
TGTGCCAGCAGTCCCGGACAGGGAGTGCGCGAGCAGTACTTC